This section outlines one T cell receptor beta chain sequence together with its context. This entry comes from a study of blood T cell repertoires in COVID-19. Overall study: Specimens from acute and convalescent COVID-19 originated in the United States, Italy and Spain. The analysed material was cDNA or gDNA that came from T cells, B-cell-depleted T cells, or PBMCs.

Repertoires were generated with immunoSEQ multiplex PCR, while TCRdb's copy carries only in-frame clones and drops some. The data hold roughly 220,000 clones, with 84% observed a single time. With 7 bases clipped from V and 4 bases from J, the junction kept 3 bases outside the gene matches. This CDR3 is built from 13 residues. Sequencing was done on a sample of peripheral blood. The chain employs TRBV6-7 and TRBJ1-1, with 10 bases fitting TRBD1. TRBV6-7 is an open reading frame, and its role is uncertain. The sequence derives from a woman in her sixties or seventies with acute or convalescent COVID-19. CDR3 in DNA: TGTGCCAGCAAAAGGACAGGGGGCACTGAAGCTTTCTTT. This translates into CASKRTGGTEAFF.